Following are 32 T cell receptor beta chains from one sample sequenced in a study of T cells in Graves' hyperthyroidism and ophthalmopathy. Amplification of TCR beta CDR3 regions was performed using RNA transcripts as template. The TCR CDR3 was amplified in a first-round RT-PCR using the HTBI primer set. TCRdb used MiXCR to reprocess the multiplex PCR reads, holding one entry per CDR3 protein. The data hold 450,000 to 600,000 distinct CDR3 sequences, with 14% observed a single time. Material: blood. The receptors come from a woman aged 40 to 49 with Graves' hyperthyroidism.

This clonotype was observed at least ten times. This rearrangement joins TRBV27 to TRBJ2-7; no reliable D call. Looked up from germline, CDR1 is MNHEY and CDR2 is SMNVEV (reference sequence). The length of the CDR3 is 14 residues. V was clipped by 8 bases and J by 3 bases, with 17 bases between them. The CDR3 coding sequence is TGTGCCAGCTCCTTATCTTCCATCGGCTACGAGCAGTACTTC. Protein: CASSLSSIGYEQYF.

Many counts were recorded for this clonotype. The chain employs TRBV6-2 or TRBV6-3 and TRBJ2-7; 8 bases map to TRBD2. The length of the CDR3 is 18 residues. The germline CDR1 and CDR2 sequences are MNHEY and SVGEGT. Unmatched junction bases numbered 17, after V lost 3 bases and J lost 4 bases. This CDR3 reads CASSYISHSSGSYYEQYF. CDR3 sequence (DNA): TGTGCCAGCAGTTATATATCACATAGCAGCGGGAGCTATTACGAGCAGTACTTC.

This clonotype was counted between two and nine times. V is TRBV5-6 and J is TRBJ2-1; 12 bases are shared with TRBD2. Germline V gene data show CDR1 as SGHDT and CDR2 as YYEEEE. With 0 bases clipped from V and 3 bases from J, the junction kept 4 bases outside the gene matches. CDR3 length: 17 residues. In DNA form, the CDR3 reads TGTGCCAGCAGCTTGGGACTAGCGGGAGTGGACTACAATGAGCAGTTCTTC. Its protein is CASSLGLAGVDYNEQFF.

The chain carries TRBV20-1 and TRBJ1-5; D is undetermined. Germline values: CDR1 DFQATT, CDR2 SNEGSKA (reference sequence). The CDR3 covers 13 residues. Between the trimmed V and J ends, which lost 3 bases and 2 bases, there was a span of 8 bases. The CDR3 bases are TGCAGTGCTAGCGTTTCTCGCAATCAGCCCCAGCATTTT. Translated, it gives CSASVSRNQPQHF.

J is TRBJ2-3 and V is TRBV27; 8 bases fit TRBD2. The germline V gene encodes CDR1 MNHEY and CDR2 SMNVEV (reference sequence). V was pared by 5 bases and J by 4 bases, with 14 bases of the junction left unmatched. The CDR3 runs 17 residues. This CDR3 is CASSDFPSGRGADTQYF. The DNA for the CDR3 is TGTGCCAGCAGTGATTTCCCAAGCGGGAGAGGGGCAGATACGCAGTATTTT.

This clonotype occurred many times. The CDR3 DNA reads as TGTGCCAGCAGGCCAATGGACGAGATTCCTCAGCAGTACTTC. Protein: CASRPMDEIPQQYF. V is TRBV2 and J is TRBJ2-7; unclear D gene. The CDR3 is 14 amino acids. Germline-derived CDR1 and CDR2 are SNHLY and FYNNEI. Deletions cut 6 bases from V and 8 bases from J, with 20 bases between. Looking up the rest from reference TRBV2 and TRBJ2-7 gives the full variable domain: EPEVTQTPSHQVTQMGQEVILRCVPISNHLYFYWYRQILGQKVEFLVSFYNNEISEKSEIFDDQFSVERPDGSNFTLKIRSTKLEDSAMYFCASRPMDEIPQQYFGPGTRLTVT.

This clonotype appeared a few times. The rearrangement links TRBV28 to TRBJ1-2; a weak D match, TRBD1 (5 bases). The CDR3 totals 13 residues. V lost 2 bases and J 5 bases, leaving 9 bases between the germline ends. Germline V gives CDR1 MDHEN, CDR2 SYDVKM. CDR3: CASSLRWGYGYTF. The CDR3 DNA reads TGTGCCAGCAGTTTAAGGTGGGGGTATGGCTACACCTTC.

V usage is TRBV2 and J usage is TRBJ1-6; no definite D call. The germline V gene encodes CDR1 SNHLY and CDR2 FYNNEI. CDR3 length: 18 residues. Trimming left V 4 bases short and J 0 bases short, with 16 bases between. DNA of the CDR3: TGTGCCAGCAGTGGAGCGCGAGCGGCTGGCTCCTATAATTCACCCCTCCACTTT. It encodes CASSGARAAGSYNSPLHF.

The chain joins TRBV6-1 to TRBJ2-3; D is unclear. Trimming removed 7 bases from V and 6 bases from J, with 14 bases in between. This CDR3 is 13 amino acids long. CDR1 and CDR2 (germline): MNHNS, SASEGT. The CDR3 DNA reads TGTGCCAGCACCTTTGGAGCCCCCGATACGCAGTATTTT. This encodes CASTFGAPDTQYF.

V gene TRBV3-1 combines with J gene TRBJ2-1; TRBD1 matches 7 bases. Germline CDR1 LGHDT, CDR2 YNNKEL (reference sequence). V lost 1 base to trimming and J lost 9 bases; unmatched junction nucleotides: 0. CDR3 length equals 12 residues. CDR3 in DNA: TGTGCCAGCAGCCAAGCAGGGGGTGAGCAGTTCTTC. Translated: CASSQAGGEQFF.

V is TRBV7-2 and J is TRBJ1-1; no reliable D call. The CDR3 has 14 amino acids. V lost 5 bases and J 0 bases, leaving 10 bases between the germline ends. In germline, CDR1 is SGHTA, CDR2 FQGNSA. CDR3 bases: TGTGCCAGCAGCGCCCACCCGGTGAACACTGAAGCTTTCTTT. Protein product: CASSAHPVNTEAFF.

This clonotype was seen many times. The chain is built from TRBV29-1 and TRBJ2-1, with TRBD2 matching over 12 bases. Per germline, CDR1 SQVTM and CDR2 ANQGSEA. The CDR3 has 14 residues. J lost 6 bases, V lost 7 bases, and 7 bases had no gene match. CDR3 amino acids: CSDSPSGRANEQFF. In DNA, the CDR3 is TGCAGCGACTCCCCTAGCGGGAGGGCCAATGAGCAGTTCTTC.

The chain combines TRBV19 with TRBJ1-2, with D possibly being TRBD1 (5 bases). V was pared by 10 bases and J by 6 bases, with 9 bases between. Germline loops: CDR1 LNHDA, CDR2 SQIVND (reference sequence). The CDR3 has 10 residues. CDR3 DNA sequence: TGTGCCAATGGGGCGAATGGCTACACCTTC. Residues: CANGANGYTF.

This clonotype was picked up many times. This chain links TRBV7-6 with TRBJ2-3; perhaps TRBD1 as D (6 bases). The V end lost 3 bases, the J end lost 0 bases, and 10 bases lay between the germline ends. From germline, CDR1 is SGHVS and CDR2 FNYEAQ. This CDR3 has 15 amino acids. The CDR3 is CASSFTGQSTDTQYF. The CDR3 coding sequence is TGTGCCAGCAGCTTTACGGGACAAAGCACAGATACGCAGTATTTT.

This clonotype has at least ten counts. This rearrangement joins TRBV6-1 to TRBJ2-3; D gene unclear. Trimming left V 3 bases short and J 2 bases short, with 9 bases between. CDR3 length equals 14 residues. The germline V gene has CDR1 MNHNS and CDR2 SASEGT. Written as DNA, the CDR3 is TGTGCCAGCAGTGACAGTCTCCTCACAGATACGCAGTATTTT. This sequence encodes CASSDSLLTDTQYF.

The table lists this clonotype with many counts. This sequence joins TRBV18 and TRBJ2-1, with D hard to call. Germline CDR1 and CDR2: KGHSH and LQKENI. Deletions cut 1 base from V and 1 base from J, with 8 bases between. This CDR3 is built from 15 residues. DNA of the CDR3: TGTGCCAGCTCACCACGTGAAGGATCCTACAATGAGCAGTTCTTC. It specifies CASSPREGSYNEQFF.

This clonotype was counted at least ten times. The chain's CDR3 is CAWSNSGGQNIQYF. The CDR3 nucleotides are TGTGCCTGGAGTAATAGCGGGGGACAAAACATTCAGTACTTC. The chain carries TRBV30 and TRBJ2-4, with TRBD2 identical over 9 bases. Trimming at V came to 2 bases and at J to 5 bases, leaving 4 bases not matched to a gene. Germline-derived CDR1 and CDR2 are GTSNPN and SVGIG (reference sequence). CDR3 length: 14 amino acids.

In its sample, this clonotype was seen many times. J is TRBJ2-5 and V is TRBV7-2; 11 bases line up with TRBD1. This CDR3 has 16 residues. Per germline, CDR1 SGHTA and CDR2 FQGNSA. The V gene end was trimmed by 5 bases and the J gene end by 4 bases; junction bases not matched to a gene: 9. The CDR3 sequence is CASSPGQGARGETQYF. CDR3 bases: TGTGCCAGCAGCCCAGGACAGGGGGCGAGGGGAGAGACCCAGTACTTC.

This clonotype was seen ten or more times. The CDR3: CASSVGQGLFEKLFF. The CDR3 DNA is TGCGCCAGCAGCGTCGGACAGGGTTTATTCGAAAAACTGTTTTTT. V gene TRBV5-1 combines with J gene TRBJ1-4; 8 bases align to TRBD1. V gave up 4 bases and J gave up 8 bases; unmatched junction bases: 10. CDR1 is SGHRS, CDR2 YFSETQ, per germline. The CDR3 has 15 residues.

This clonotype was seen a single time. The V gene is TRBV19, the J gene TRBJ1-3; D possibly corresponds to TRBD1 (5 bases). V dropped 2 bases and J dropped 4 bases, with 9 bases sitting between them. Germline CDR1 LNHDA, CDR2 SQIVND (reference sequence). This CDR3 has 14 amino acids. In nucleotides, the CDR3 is TGTGCCAGTAGTATACCAGGGTCGGGAAACACCATATATTTT. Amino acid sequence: CASSIPGSGNTIYF.

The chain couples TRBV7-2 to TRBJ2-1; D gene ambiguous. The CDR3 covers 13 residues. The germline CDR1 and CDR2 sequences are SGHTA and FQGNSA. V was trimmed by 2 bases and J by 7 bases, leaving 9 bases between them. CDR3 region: CASSLRWGNEQFF. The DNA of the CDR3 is TGTGCCAGCAGCTTAAGGTGGGGAAATGAGCAGTTCTTC.

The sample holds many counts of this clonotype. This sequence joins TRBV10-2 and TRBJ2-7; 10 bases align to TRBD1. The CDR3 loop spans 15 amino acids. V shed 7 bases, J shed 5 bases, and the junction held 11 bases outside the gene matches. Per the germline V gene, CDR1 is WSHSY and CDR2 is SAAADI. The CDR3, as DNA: TGCGCCAGCAAAGAAGGCGGGGACAGGGGCCACGAGCAGTACTTC. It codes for CASKEGGDRGHEQYF.

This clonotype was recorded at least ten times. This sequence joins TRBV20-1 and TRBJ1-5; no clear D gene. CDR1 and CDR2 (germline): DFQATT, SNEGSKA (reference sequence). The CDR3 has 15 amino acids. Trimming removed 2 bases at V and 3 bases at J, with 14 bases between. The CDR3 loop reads CSARRESRPNQPQHF. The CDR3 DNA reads TGCAGTGCTAGACGGGAGAGCAGACCCAATCAGCCCCAGCATTTT.

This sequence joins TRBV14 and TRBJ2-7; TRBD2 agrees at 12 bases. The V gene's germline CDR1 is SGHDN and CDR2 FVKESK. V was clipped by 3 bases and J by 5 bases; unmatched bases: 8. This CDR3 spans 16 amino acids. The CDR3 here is CASSQLMTSGRNEQYF. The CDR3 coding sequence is TGTGCCAGCAGCCAGTTGATGACTAGCGGGAGAAACGAGCAGTACTTC.

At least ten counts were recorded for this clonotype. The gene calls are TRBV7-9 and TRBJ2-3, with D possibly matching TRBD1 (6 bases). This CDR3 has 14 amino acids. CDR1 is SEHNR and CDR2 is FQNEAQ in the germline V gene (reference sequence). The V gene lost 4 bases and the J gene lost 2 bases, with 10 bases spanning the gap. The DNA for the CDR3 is TGTGCCAGCAGCTACGGACAGCTCACAGATACGCAGTATTTT. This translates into CASSYGQLTDTQYF.

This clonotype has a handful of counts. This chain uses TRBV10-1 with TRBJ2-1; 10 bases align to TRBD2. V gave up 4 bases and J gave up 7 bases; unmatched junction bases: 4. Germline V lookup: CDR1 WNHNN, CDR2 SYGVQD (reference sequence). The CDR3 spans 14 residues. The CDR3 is CASSVSSGRNEQFF. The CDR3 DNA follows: TGCGCCAGCAGTGTATCTAGCGGGAGAAATGAGCAGTTCTTC.

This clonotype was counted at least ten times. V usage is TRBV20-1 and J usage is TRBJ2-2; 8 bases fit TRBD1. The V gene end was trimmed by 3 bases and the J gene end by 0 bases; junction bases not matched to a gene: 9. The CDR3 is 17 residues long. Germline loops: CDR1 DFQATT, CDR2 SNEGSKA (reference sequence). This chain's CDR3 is CSARFSPTGANTGELFF. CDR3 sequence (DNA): TGCAGTGCTAGGTTCAGTCCGACAGGGGCGAACACCGGGGAGCTGTTTTTT.

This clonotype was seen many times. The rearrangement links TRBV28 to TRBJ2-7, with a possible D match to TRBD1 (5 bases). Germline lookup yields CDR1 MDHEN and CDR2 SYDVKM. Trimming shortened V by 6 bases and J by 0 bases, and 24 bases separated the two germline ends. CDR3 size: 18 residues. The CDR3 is CASSTDITTDHFSYEQYF. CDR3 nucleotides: TGTGCCAGCAGCACCGATATAACGACAGACCACTTCTCCTACGAGCAGTACTTC.

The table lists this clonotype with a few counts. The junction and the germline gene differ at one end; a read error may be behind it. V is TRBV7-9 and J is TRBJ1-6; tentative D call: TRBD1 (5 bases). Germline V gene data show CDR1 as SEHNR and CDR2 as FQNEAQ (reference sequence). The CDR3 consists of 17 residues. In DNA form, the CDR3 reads TGTGCCAGCAGCCCCCCGGGACTAGCGGGACCTCGGGAGACCCAGTACTTT. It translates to CASSPPGLAGPRETQYF.

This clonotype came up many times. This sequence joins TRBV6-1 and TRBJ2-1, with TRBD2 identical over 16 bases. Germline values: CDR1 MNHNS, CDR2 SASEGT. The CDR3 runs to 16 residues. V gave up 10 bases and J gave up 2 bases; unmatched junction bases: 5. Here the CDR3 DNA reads TGTGCCAAATCCGGGACTAGCGGGAGGGCCTACAATGAGCAGTTCTTC. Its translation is CAKSGTSGRAYNEQFF.

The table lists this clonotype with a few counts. This chain's CDR3 is CASSYSQGLTDTQYF. The CDR3, as DNA: TGTGCCAGCAGTTACTCCCAGGGGCTGACAGATACGCAGTATTTT. The J gene is TRBJ2-3, the V gene TRBV6-5; a weak D match, TRBD1 (6 bases). CDR1 and CDR2 (germline): MNHEY, SVGAGI. This CDR3 spans 15 amino acids. Trimming removed 0 bases at V and 3 bases at J, with 10 bases between.

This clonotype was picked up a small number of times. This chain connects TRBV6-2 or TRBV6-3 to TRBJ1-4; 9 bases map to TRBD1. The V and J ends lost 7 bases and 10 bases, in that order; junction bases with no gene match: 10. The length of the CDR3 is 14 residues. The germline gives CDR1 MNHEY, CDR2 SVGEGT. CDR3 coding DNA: TGTGCCAGCAAAATCGGGACAGGGTACGGAAAACTGTTTTTT. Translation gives CASKIGTGYGKLFF.